Presented here are 29 T cell receptor beta chains from one specimen sequenced in a study of molecular identifiers for immune sequencing clone quantification. TCRdb reanalysed the PCR reads using MiXCR and keeps one entry per CDR3 protein. The table shows some 680,000 distinct CDR3 sequences, with over 25% occurring only once. The sample taken for sequencing was naive CD8+ T cells from blood, with Jurkat cell RNA spiked in. Subset described: FACS-sorted CD8+CD4-CCR7+CD45RA+ naive T cells. Receptors originate from a human donor in good health. Some libraries in this study had Jurkat cell RNA spiked in.

This clonotype showed up many times. CDR3 DNA sequence: TGTGCTAGTGGTTTGGTACTAGCGGGGCAAGAGACCCAGTACTTC. Translating it yields CASGLVLAGQETQYF. The rearrangement joins TRBV12-5 to TRBJ2-5; 10 nucleotides match TRBD2. This CDR3 is 15 amino acids long. V shed 0 bases, J shed 2 bases, and the junction held 0 bases outside the gene matches. The V gene's germline CDR1 is LGHNT and CDR2 FRNRAP.

This clonotype was observed a few times. The genes are TRBV6-5 and TRBJ2-3; TRBD2 is a possible D gene (6 bases). The germline V gene has CDR1 MNHEY and CDR2 SVGAGI. CDR3 size: 14 residues. Trimming removed 10 bases from V and 2 bases from J, with 16 bases in between. CDR3 protein: CATNRGGVTDTQYF. The DNA for the CDR3 is TGTGCCACAAACCGGGGCGGGGTCACAGATACGCAGTATTTT.

As for this clonotype: One base away lies a much larger clone, so this may be a sequencing read error. This chain joins TRBV20-1 and TRBJ2-7, with 8 bases identical to TRBD1. V gave up 5 bases and J gave up 5 bases; unmatched junction bases: 11. Germline-derived CDR1 and CDR2 are DFQATT and SNEGSKA (reference sequence). This CDR3 is 14 amino acids long. In DNA form, the CDR3 reads TGCAGTGCTCGGCGGACAGGGATTAACCACGAGCAGTACTTC. This translates into CSARRTGINHEQYF.

This clonotype was seen only a few times. J is TRBJ1-2 and V is TRBV4-3; 9 bases map to TRBD1. V shed 1 base and J 6 bases; nucleotides not matched to a gene: 3. Germline loops: CDR1 LGHNA, CDR2 YSLEER. This CDR3 has 14 amino acids. CDR3 nucleotides: TGCGCCAGCAGCCAAGGGACAGGGGCCGATGGCTACACCTTC. Translating gives CASSQGTGADGYTF.

This clonotype was detected ten times or more. The chain links TRBV6-5 to TRBJ2-7, with 9 bases aligning to TRBD1. This CDR3 has 14 amino acids. V shed 2 bases and J 5 bases; nucleotides not matched to a gene: 4. Per germline, CDR1 MNHEY and CDR2 SVGAGI. CDR3 loop: CASSYQTGGNEQYF. The CDR3 coding sequence is TGTGCCAGCAGTTACCAGACAGGGGGTAACGAGCAGTACTTC.

The V gene is TRBV4-1, the J gene TRBJ1-3, with D unresolved. The CDR3 spans 15 residues. Germline assignment: CDR1 MGHRA and CDR2 YSYEKL. Trimming cost V 0 bases and J 2 bases, with 8 bases left between them. CDR3 coding DNA: TGCGCCAGCAGCCAAGACAGCTTAGCTGGAAACACCATATATTTT. It yields the protein CASSQDSLAGNTIYF.

The V and J genes are TRBV30 and TRBJ2-1; D not certain. The ends were cut back, 0 bases at V and 9 bases at J, with 9 bases in the middle. The germline gives CDR1 GTSNPN, CDR2 SVGIG (reference sequence). The CDR3 covers 12 residues. CDR3 DNA sequence: TGTGCCTGGAGTGTTTGGATGACTGAGCAGTTCTTC. This codes for CAWSVWMTEQFF.

The CDR3 bases are TGTGCCAGCAGCTTCCGGGACAGGGGAGGCACAGATACGCAGTATTTT. The encoded protein is CASSFRDRGGTDTQYF. This chain connects TRBV13 to TRBJ2-3; 10 bases map to TRBD1. V shed 3 bases, J shed 1 base, and the junction held 4 bases outside the gene matches. The CDR3 runs to 16 residues. Germline assignment: CDR1 PRHDT and CDR2 FYEKMQ (reference sequence).

To note about this clonotype: This may be a read error: a much more frequent sequence differs by one nucleotide. This chain connects TRBV20-1 to TRBJ2-3; possible D gene TRBD2, 6 bases. From germline, CDR1 is DFQATT and CDR2 SNEGSKA (reference sequence). Trimming pared 6 bases from V and 3 bases from J, leaving 16 bases between. This CDR3 comprises 14 residues. CDR3 sequence (DNA): TGCAGTGCCAGGACTAACGGGAGTACAGATACGCAGTATTTT. The encoded protein is CSARTNGSTDTQYF.

This clonotype was picked up a small number of times. The genes are TRBV12-3 or TRBV12-4 and TRBJ2-7, with no clear D. Trimming removed 5 bases from V and 3 bases from J, with 14 bases in between. The CDR3 extends over 14 amino acids. This chain's CDR3 is CASSPPGWDYEQYF. As DNA, the CDR3 is TGTGCCAGCAGTCCCCCGGGCTGGGACTACGAGCAGTACTTC.

As regards this clonotype: A much bigger clone sits one base away, suggesting this may be a read error. This CDR3 reads CASRTGTGNEKLFF. The CDR3 nucleotides are TGTGCCAGCAGAACCGGGACAGGGAATGAAAAACTGTTTTTT. The chain employs TRBV7-9 and TRBJ1-4; 9 bases line up with TRBD1. Losses at the gene ends were 6 bases for V and 5 bases for J; bases not matched to a gene: 4. The CDR3 extends over 14 amino acids. CDR1 and CDR2 from the germline V gene are SEHNR and FQNEAQ (reference sequence).

This clonotype was detected ten times or more. The chain carries TRBV12-3 or TRBV12-4 and TRBJ1-5; TRBD1 aligns across 9 bases. CDR3 length: 15 residues. V shed 1 base, J shed 5 bases, and the junction held 3 bases outside the gene matches. CDR3 nucleotides: TGTGCCAGCAGTTTAGTGGGACAGGGCTATCAGCCCCAGCATTTT. It codes for CASSLVGQGYQPQHF.

Comments on this clonotype: Possible read error: a much larger clone is one base away. The V and J genes are TRBV24-1 and TRBJ2-1, with D perhaps TRBD2 (6 bases). Germline V lookup: CDR1 KGHDR, CDR2 SFDVKD. Trimming pared 6 bases from V and 5 bases from J, leaving 10 bases between. This CDR3 comprises 13 residues. CDR3 in amino acids: CATSRSGHNEQFF. The CDR3 DNA is TGTGCCACCAGTCGAAGCGGGCACAATGAGCAGTTCTTC.

Remarks on this clonotype: A much larger clone differs from this one at a single base, so this may be a read error. J is TRBJ1-6 and V is TRBV23-1; D remains unclear. TRBV23-1 is an ORF, and what it does is uncertain. The CDR3 loop spans 18 amino acids. The CDR3 bases are TGCGCCAGCCAAAAACCCAACTTCGTGCCGGGCTATAATTTACCCCTCCACTTT. Its protein is CASQKPNFVPGYNLPLHF.

This clonotype was counted many times. The genes are TRBV18 and TRBJ1-1; D uncertain. V lost 4 bases and J lost 6, with 24 bases in between. Germline V gene sequence: CDR1 KGHSH, CDR2 LQKENI. This CDR3 spans 17 amino acids. The CDR3 DNA sequence: TGTGCCAGCTCACTCTCCGGTGGTCCACTAGTTTTCTCTGAAGCTTTCTTT. Translation: CASSLSGGPLVFSEAFF.

This clonotype was observed many times. The genes are TRBV29-1 and TRBJ2-3; 10 nucleotides line up with TRBD2. Germline loops: CDR1 SQVTM, CDR2 ANQGSEA. The ends lost 2 bases at V and 4 bases at J; junction bases unmatched: 12. The CDR3 covers 17 residues. For the CDR3, the DNA is TGCAGCGTTGAACACAAAACTAGCGGGGCCCCCCCAGATACGCAGTATTTT. It codes for CSVEHKTSGAPPDTQYF.

The chain uses TRBV30 and TRBJ2-1; weak D call: TRBD2 (6 bases). The CDR3 is made up of 15 amino acids. CDR1 is GTSNPN and CDR2 is SVGIG in the germline V gene (reference sequence). V was shortened by 1 base and J by 6 bases, with 16 bases between the two germline ends. This CDR3 reads CAWSADYRPGNEQFF. CDR3 bases: TGTGCCTGGAGTGCGGACTACCGTCCTGGCAATGAGCAGTTCTTC.

The table lists this clonotype with many counts. CDR3 loop: CASSYPPGLRRGELFF. The CDR3 DNA is TGTGCCAGCAGTTACCCGCCGGGACTCCGGCGCGGGGAGCTGTTTTTT. This sequence joins TRBV6-5 and TRBJ2-2; TRBD2 is a possible D gene (6 bases). The length of the CDR3 is 16 residues. The germline CDR1 and CDR2 sequences are MNHEY and SVGAGI. Between the trimmed V and J ends, which lost 2 bases and 7 bases, there was a span of 17 bases.

The V and J genes are TRBV9 and TRBJ1-1; D is unclear. CDR1 SGDLS and CDR2 YYNGEE come from the germline V gene. The CDR3 is 14 amino acids. Between the trimmed V and J ends, which lost 0 bases and 1 base, there was a span of 7 bases. Here the CDR3 DNA reads TGTGCCAGCAGCGTAGGGTTAACGAACACTGAAGCTTTCTTT. Its protein product is CASSVGLTNTEAFF.

Concerning this clonotype itself: One base away lies a much larger clone, so this may be a sequencing read error. This chain joins TRBV2 and TRBJ2-7; perhaps TRBD1 as D (6 bases). The CDR3 has 15 residues. Germline V gene data show CDR1 as SNHLY and CDR2 as FYNNEI. In DNA, the CDR3 is TGTACCAGCAGAGAACAGGGCTCGGTTCTGGGCGAGCAGTACTTC. Its translation is CTSREQGSVLGEQYF.

Only a few counts were recorded for this clonotype. The rearrangement links TRBV2 to TRBJ1-6; no reliable D call. V gave up 4 bases and J gave up 11 bases, with 15 bases separating them. This CDR3 is built from 14 residues. Germline V gives CDR1 SNHLY, CDR2 FYNNEI. The CDR3, as DNA: TGTGCCAGCAGTGTGGGGTCTTACCGGGCACCCCTCCACTTT. Translation gives CASSVGSYRAPLHF.

For this clonotype: One base away lies a much larger clone, so this may be a sequencing read error. The chain carries TRBV5-6 and TRBJ1-6; D ambiguous. This CDR3 has 16 amino acids. CDR1 SGHDT and CDR2 YYEEEE come from the germline V gene. The CDR3 is CAGSLAGSSYNSPLHF. The CDR3 nucleotides read TGTGCCGGCAGCTTGGCGGGGAGCTCCTATAATTCACCCCTCCACTTT.

The chain uses TRBV29-1 and TRBJ2-7; 7 bases agree with TRBD1. The CDR3 length is 13 residues. The V gene's germline CDR1 is SQVTM and CDR2 ANQGSEA. The CDR3 coding sequence is TGCAACGCCCATGGGACAGAGGGGTACGAGCAGTACTTC. Its translation is CNAHGTEGYEQYF.

This clonotype was observed at least ten times. The chain joins TRBV4-3 to TRBJ1-4; D unresolved. Per germline, CDR1 LGHNA and CDR2 YSLEER. V lost 3 bases and J lost 4, with 9 bases in between. The CDR3 has 14 residues. CDR3 residues: CASSQTNFNEKLFF. The DNA for the CDR3 is TGCGCCAGCAGCCAGACGAACTTTAATGAAAAACTGTTTTTT.

The table lists this clonotype with many counts. The V call is TRBV5-6, the J call TRBJ2-1; D tentatively reads TRBD1 or TRBD2 (6 bases each). V was trimmed by 0 bases and J by 3 bases, leaving 13 bases between them. Germline V lookup: CDR1 SGHDT, CDR2 YYEEEE. This CDR3 is 16 amino acids long. DNA for the CDR3: TGTGCCAGCAGCTTGGATGGGGGGCCGAGCTACAATGAGCAGTTCTTC. Encoded protein: CASSLDGGPSYNEQFF.

Ten or more counts support this clonotype. The genes are TRBV13 and TRBJ2-3, with 7 bases fitting TRBD2. The CDR3 covers 16 residues. Germline CDR1 reads PRHDT; CDR2 reads FYEKMQ (reference sequence). V gave up 1 base and J gave up 2 bases; unmatched junction bases: 6. The CDR3 loop is CASSLDVAGTTDTQYF. CDR3 nucleotides: TGTGCCAGCAGCTTAGACGTAGCGGGCACCACAGATACGCAGTATTTT. Together with reference TRBV13 and TRBJ2-3, the CDR3 gives the full variable domain: AAGVIQSPRHLIKEKRETATLKCYPIPRHDTVYWYQQGPGQDPQFLISFYEKMQSDKGSIPDRFSAQQFSDYHSELNMSSLELGDSALYFCASSLDVAGTTDTQYFGPGTRLTVL.

Worth noting for this clonotype: It may be a read error: a sequence one base away is much more abundant. V gene TRBV3-1 combines with J gene TRBJ1-4; D unclear. The CDR3 has 15 amino acids. V was shortened by 3 bases and J by 4 bases, with 12 bases between the two germline ends. Germline loops: CDR1 LGHDT, CDR2 YNNKEL (reference sequence). The CDR3 loop reads CASSHPLDYNEKLFF. For the CDR3, the DNA is TGTGCCAGCAGCCATCCCCTCGACTATAATGAAAAACTGTTTTTT.

V usage is TRBV30 and J usage is TRBJ2-7, with TRBD1 as a possible D gene (6 bases). Germline CDR1 is GTSNPN and CDR2 is SVGIG (reference sequence). The V end was cut by 0 bases, the J end by 7 bases, with 13 bases between. This CDR3 comprises 13 residues. The CDR3 protein is CAWSVLQGNEQYF. CDR3 coding DNA: TGTGCCTGGAGTGTACTACAGGGTAATGAGCAGTACTTC.

In this sample, this clonotype turned up many times. The chain recombines TRBV30 with TRBJ2-7, with D tentatively TRBD2 (6 bases). The germline gives CDR1 GTSNPN, CDR2 SVGIG (reference sequence). The CDR3 consists of 13 residues. The ends were cut back, 3 bases at V and 0 bases at J, with 9 bases in the middle. The CDR3 DNA reads as TGTGCCTGGAGCCGGGGGAGCTCCTACGAGCAGTACTTC. Translating gives CAWSRGSSYEQYF.